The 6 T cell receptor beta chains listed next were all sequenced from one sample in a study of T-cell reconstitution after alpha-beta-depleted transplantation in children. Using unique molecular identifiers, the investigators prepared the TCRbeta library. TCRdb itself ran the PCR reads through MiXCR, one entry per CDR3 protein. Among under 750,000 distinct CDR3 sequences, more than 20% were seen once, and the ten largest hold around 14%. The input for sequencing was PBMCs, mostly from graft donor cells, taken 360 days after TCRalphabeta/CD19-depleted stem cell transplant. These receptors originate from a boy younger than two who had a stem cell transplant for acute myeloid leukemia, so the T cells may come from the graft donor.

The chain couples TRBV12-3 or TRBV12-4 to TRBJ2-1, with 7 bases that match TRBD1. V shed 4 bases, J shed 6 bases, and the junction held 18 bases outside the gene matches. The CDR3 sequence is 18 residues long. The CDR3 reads CASSSPDRVPRTINEQFF. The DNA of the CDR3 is TGTGCCAGCAGTTCTCCCGACAGGGTCCCCCGCACAATCAATGAGCAGTTCTTC.

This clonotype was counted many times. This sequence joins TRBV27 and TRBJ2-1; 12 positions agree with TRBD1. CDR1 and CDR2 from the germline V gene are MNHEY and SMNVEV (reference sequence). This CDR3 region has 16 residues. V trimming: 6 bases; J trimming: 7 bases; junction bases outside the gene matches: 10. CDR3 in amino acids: CASRGAGTGGMNEQFF. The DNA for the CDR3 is TGTGCCAGCAGGGGGGCCGGGACAGGGGGCATGAATGAGCAGTTCTTC.

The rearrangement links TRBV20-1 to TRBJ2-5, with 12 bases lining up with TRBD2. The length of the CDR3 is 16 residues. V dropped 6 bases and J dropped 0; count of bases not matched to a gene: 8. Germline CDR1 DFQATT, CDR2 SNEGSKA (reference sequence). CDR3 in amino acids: CSATNPSGGDQETQYF. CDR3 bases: TGCAGTGCCACGAACCCTAGCGGGGGGGACCAAGAGACCCAGTACTTC.

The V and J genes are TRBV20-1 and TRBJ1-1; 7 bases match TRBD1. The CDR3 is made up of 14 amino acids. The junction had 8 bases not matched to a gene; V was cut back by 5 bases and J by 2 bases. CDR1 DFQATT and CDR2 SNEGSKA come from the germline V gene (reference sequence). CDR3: CSALVGTVNTEAFF. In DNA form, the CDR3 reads TGCAGTGCTTTGGTTGGGACAGTCAACACTGAAGCTTTCTTT.

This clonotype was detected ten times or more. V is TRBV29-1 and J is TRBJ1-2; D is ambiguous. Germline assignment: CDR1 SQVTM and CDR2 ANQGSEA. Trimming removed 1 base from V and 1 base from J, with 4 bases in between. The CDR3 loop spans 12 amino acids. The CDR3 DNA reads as TGCAGCGTTGAAGCCGATAACTATGGCTACACCTTC. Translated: CSVEADNYGYTF.

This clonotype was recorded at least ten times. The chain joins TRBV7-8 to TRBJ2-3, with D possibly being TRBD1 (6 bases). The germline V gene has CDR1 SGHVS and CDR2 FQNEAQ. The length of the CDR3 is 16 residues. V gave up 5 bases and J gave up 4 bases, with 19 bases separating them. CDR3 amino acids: CASSLGGQGAPDTQYF. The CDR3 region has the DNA TGTGCCAGCAGCCTAGGGGGTCAGGGTGCCCCAGATACGCAGTATTTT.